These 13 T cell receptor beta chains share one sample of origin, sequenced in a study of cytomegalovirus exposure and HLA in healthy donors. The PCR had 60 Vbeta and 13 Jbeta primers. Measured with immunoSEQ multiplex PCR; TCRdb has only the in-frame clones, and not every one. The sample has more than 100,000 clones; more than 65% are singletons. Input material: PBMCs. All receptors come from a human donor in good health.

The rearrangement uses TRBV27 and TRBJ2-1; weak D call: TRBD2 (6 bases). The CDR3 has 14 amino acids. Germline-derived CDR1 and CDR2 are MNHEY and SMNVEV (reference sequence). V was trimmed by 6 bases and J by 1 base, leaving 10 bases between them. In nucleotides, the CDR3 is TGTGCCAGCAGCGGAGGGCCATCCTACAATGAGCAGTTCTTC. Translated, it gives CASSGGPSYNEQFF.

The V gene is TRBV5-6, the J gene TRBJ2-3; perhaps TRBD2 as D (6 bases). V was cut by 1 base and J by 5 bases, with 11 bases left in between. Germline V gives CDR1 SGHDT, CDR2 YYEEEE. This CDR3 has 14 residues. DNA for the CDR3: TGTGCCAGCAGCTTGAGGGCGGAGGGAGATACGCAGTATTTT. This encodes CASSLRAEGDTQYF.

The chain has TRBV28 and TRBJ2-3, with D tentatively TRBD1 (5 bases). The CDR3 sequence is 14 residues long. Trimming took off 8 bases at V and 0 bases at J, with 12 bases between the two ends. Germline loops: CDR1 MDHEN, CDR2 SYDVKM. This CDR3 reads CASQRAGSTDTQYF. CDR3 sequence (DNA): TGTGCCAGCCAACGGGCAGGGAGCACAGATACGCAGTATTTT. Variable domain in full (rest from reference TRBV28 and TRBJ2-3): DVKVTQSSRYLVKRTGEKVFLECVQDMDHENMFWYRQDPGLGLRLIYFSYDVKMKEKGDIPEGYSVSREKKERFSLILESASTNQTSMYLCASQRAGSTDTQYFGPGTRLTVL.

The rearrangement links TRBV19 to TRBJ1-1; a possible D gene is TRBD1 (6 bases). The CDR3 is 15 amino acids. V shed 9 bases and J shed 2 bases, with 19 bases lying between them. Germline CDR1 LNHDA, CDR2 SQIVND (reference sequence). Here the CDR3 DNA reads TGTGCCAGCTACAGAGAACAGGGCTACAACACTGAAGCTTTCTTT. Translation: CASYREQGYNTEAFF.

The chain couples TRBV18 to TRBJ1-1; possibly TRBD1 for D (5 bases). Deletions cut 4 bases from V and 0 bases from J, with 12 bases between. Per the germline V gene, CDR1 is KGHSH and CDR2 is LQKENI. The CDR3 length is 15 residues. The CDR3 loop reads CASSLFDRLNTEAFF. In DNA form, the CDR3 reads TGTGCCAGCTCACTATTCGACAGACTGAACACTGAAGCTTTCTTT.

The CDR3, as DNA: TGCAGCGTCAGCGGGACGTCCTACAATGAGCAGTTCTTC. It is translated as CSVSGTSYNEQFF. The chain combines TRBV29-1 with TRBJ2-1; 7 nucleotides line up with TRBD2. Unmatched junction bases numbered 3, after V lost 6 bases and J lost 1 base. Germline V lookup: CDR1 SQVTM, CDR2 ANQGSEA. The CDR3 has 13 residues.

The chain combines TRBV4-1 with TRBJ2-7, with D possibly being TRBD2 (7 bases). The V and J ends lost 0 bases and 2 bases respectively, with 14 bases between them. Germline CDR1 reads MGHRA; CDR2 reads YSYEKL. The CDR3 length is 16 residues. The CDR3 region is CASSQDRARGPYEQYF. DNA of the CDR3: TGCGCCAGCAGCCAAGATCGGGCGCGGGGGCCCTACGAGCAGTACTTC.

The genes are TRBV5-5 and TRBJ1-1; TRBD1 is a possible D gene (6 bases). Per germline, CDR1 SGHKS and CDR2 YYEKEE (reference sequence). Trimming took 0 bases from V and 4 from J, leaving 13 bases between them. CDR3 size: 15 residues. CDR3 region: CASSLGPRGGTEAFF. The CDR3 DNA is TGTGCCAGCAGCTTGGGGCCCCGAGGGGGCACTGAAGCTTTCTTT.

In this sample, this clone turned up once. This chain links TRBV27 with TRBJ2-3; 9 positions agree with TRBD1. Unmatched junction bases numbered 3, after V lost 5 bases and J lost 0 bases. In germline, CDR1 is MNHEY, CDR2 SMNVEV (reference sequence). The CDR3 has 15 amino acids. CDR3 sequence reads: CASSLGTGSTDTQYF. The CDR3 nucleotides are TGTGCCAGCAGTCTCGGGACAGGGAGCACAGATACGCAGTATTTT.

In its sample, this clone was seen a few times. The rearrangement links TRBV5-1 to TRBJ2-5; the D is unclear. From germline, CDR1 is SGHRS and CDR2 YFSETQ. This CDR3 region has 13 residues. Between the trimmed V and J ends, which lost 3 bases and 0 bases, there was a span of 6 bases. DNA of the CDR3: TGCGCCAGCAGCTATTATGACCAAGAGACCCAGTACTTC. Protein sequence: CASSYYDQETQYF.

This chain uses TRBV5-1 with TRBJ2-7; D remains ambiguous. V was pared by 2 bases and J by 0 bases, with 12 bases between. The CDR3 length is 15 residues. Germline V gene sequence: CDR1 SGHRS, CDR2 YFSETQ. The CDR3 DNA is TGCGCCAGCAGCTTCGATAAAGCACTCTCCTACGAGCAGTACTTC. Its translation: CASSFDKALSYEQYF. Full variable domain (remainder filled in from reference TRBV5-1 and TRBJ2-7): KAGVTQTPRYLIKTRGQQVTLSCSPISGHRSVSWYQQTPGQGLQFLFEYFSETQRNKGNFPGRFSGRQFSNSRSEMNVSTLELGDSALYLCASSFDKALSYEQYFGPGTRLTVT.

The chain is built from TRBV5-1 and TRBJ1-5, with D hard to call. The CDR3 totals 13 residues. Germline V gene data show CDR1 as SGHRS and CDR2 as YFSETQ. V was shortened by 7 bases and J by 0 bases, with 8 bases between the two germline ends. The CDR3 coding sequence is TGCGCCAGCGCGAGCGGTAGCAATCAGCCCCAGCATTTT. Its translation is CASASGSNQPQHF. The full variable domain, completed using reference TRBV5-1 and TRBJ1-5, is KAGVTQTPRYLIKTRGQQVTLSCSPISGHRSVSWYQQTPGQGLQFLFEYFSETQRNKGNFPGRFSGRQFSNSRSEMNVSTLELGDSALYLCASASGSNQPQHFGDGTRLSIL.

This clone was picked up one time. The chain employs TRBV21-1 and TRBJ2-3; the table gives TRBD2 as D, unverified against the DNA. TRBV21-1 is termed a pseudogene. This CDR3 is built from 18 residues. The CDR3 here is CASSKKMPLAGRTDTQYF. CDR3 bases: TGTGCCAGCAGCAAAAAAATGCCACTAGCGGGACGGACAGATACGCAGTATTTT.